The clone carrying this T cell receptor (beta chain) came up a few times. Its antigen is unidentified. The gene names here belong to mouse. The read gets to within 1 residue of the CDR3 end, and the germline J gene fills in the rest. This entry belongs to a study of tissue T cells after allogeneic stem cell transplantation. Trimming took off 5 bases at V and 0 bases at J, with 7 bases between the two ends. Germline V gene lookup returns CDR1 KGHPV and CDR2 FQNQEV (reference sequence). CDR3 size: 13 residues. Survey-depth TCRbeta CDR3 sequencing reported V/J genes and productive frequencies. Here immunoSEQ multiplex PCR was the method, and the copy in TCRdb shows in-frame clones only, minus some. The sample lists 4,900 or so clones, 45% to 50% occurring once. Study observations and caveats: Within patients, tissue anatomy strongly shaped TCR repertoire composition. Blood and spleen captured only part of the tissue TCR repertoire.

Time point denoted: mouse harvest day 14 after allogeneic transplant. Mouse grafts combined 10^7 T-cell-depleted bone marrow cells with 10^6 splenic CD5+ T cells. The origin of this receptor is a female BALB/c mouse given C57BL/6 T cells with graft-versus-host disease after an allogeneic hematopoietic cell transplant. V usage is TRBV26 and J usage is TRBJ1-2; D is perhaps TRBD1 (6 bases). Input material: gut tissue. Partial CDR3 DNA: TGTGCCAGCAGTAGGGGGGCAAACTCCGACTACACC. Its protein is CASSRGANSDYT. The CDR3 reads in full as CASSRGANSDYTF.